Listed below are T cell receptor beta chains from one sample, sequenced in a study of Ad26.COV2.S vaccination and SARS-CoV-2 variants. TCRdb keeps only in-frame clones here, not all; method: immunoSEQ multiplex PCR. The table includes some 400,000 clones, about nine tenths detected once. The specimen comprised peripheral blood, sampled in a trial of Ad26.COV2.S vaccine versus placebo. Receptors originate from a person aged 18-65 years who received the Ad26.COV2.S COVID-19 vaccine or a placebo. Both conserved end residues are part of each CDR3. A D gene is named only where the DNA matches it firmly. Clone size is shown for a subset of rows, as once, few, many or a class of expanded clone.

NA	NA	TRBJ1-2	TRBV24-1	TGTGCCACCAGTGACCACAGGGAGGGCTACACCTTC	CATSDHREGYTF
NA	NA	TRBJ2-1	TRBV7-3	TGTGCCAGCAGCTTTACAGGTAGCTCCTACAATGAGCAGTTCTTC	CASSFTGSSYNEQFF
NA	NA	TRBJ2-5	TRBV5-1	TGCGCCAGCAGCCCGAGGGCAGGGACGGAGACCCAGTACTTC	CASSPRAGTETQYF
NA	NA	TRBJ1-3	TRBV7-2	TGTGCCAGCAGCTTAAGGGGGAGAGGAAACACCATATATTTT	CASSLRGRGNTIYF
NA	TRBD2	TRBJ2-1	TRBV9	TGTGCCAGCAGCGTAGGGGTTAGCGGGAGAGAGCAGTTCTTC	CASSVGVSGREQFF
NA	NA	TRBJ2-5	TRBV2	TGTGCCAGCGGGGGCAGGGCCCTCGGGGAGACCCAGTACTTC	CASGGRALGETQYF
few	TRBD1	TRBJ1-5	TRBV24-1	TGTGCCACCAGTGATTCTCACAGGGGGCATCAGCCCCAGCATTTT	CATSDSHRGHQPQHF
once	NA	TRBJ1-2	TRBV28	TGTGCCAGCAGTTCCCCCAGACAGTCAGGCGCCTATGGCTACACCTTC	CASSSPRQSGAYGYTF
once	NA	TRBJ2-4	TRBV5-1	TGCGCCAGCACGGATGGGAACATTCAGTACTTC	CASTDGNIQYF
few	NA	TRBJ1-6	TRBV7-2	TGTGCCAGCAGTTACGACAGGAATTCACCCCTCCACTTT	CASSYDRNSPLHF
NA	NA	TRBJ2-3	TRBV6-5	TGTGCCAGCAGAAGGTCAGGGAGCACAGATACGCAGTATTTT	CASRRSGSTDTQYF
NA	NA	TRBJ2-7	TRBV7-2	TGTGCCAGCACTCCCCCTGGGGGGGGCCTCAACGAGCAGTACTTC	CASTPPGGGLNEQYF
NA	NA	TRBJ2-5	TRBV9	TGTGCCAGCAGCTTAAGGACAGGGAGGGAAGAGACCCAGTACTTC	CASSLRTGREETQYF
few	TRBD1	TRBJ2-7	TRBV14	TGTGCCAGCAGCTTTTGGGACAGGGCAGGAGAGCAGTACTTC	CASSFWDRAGEQYF
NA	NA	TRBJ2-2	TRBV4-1	TGCGCCAGCAGCCAAGAAATCGGAAACACCGGGGAGCTGTTTTTT	CASSQEIGNTGELFF
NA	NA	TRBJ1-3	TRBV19	TGTGCCAGTAGTGAGGGTTTCTCTGGAAACACCATATATTTT	CASSEGFSGNTIYF
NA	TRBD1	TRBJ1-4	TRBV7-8	TGTGCCAGCAGCTATAGACAGGGGGGAGTTAATGAAAAACTGTTTTTT	CASSYRQGGVNEKLFF
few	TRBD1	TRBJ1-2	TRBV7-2	TGTGCCAGCAGCCCCCGGACAGGGGGGTACACCTTC	CASSPRTGGYTF
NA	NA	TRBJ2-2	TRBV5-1	TGCGCCAGCAGCTTGGCAGGTGACAGGCGGGCCGGGGAGCTGTTTTTT	CASSLAGDRRAGELFF
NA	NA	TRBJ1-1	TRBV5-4	TGTGCCAGCAGCTACGGACAGCTGAACACTGAAGCTTTCTTT	CASSYGQLNTEAFF
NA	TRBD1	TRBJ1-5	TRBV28	TGTGCCAGCAGTTTAACCGGACAGGGCAATCAGCCCCAGCATTTT	CASSLTGQGNQPQHF
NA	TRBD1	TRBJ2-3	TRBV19	TGTGCCAGTAGAGGACAGGGGGCCGGAGATACGCAGTATTTT	CASRGQGAGDTQYF
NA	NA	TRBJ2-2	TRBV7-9	TGTGCCAGCAGCACTGACAGGGCGGGGGACACCGGGGAGCTGTTTTTT	CASSTDRAGDTGELFF
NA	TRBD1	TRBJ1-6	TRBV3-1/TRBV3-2	TGTGCCAGCAGCCCCTCCGGACAGGGGATTTCACCCCTCCACTTT	CASSPSGQGISPLHF
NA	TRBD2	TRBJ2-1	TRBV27	TGTGCCAGCAGCCCCTCGAGCGGGAGTAGGGCTGAGCAGTTCTTC	CASSPSSGSRAEQFF
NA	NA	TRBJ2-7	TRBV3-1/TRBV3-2	TGTGCCAGCAGTCTTACCTACGAGCAGTACTTC	CASSLTYEQYF
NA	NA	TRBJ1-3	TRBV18	TGTGCCAGCTCACCACCGGGCTCCTCTGGAAACACCATATATTTT	CASSPPGSSGNTIYF
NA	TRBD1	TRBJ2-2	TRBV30	TGTGCCTGGAGTCGTGGACAGGGTGCCGGGGAGCTGTTTTTT	CAWSRGQGAGELFF
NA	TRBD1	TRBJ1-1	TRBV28	TGTGCCAGCAGGGACAGGCCGAACACTGAAGCTTTCTTT	CASRDRPNTEAFF
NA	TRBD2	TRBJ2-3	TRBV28	TGTGCCAGCAGTTCGCCGGGACTAGCGGGAGAATCAAGCACAGATACGCAGTATTTT	CASSSPGLAGESSTDTQYF
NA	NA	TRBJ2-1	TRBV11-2	TGTGCCAGCAGCTTAGTGGGGGGGCGCACCAATGAGCAGTTCTTC	CASSLVGGRTNEQFF
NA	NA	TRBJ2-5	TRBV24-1	TGTGCCACCAGTGATCTGACCAAAGAGACCCAGTACTTC	CATSDLTKETQYF
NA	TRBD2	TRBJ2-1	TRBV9	TGTGCCAGCAGCGTACTAGCGGGAGCAAGCTCCTACAATGAGCAGTTCTTC	CASSVLAGASSYNEQFF
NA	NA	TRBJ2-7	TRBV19	TGTGCCAGTAGTATACCCGGACAGCTAGATACCTACGAGCAGTACTTC	CASSIPGQLDTYEQYF
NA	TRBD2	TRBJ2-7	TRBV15	TGTGCCACCAGCAGTATAGCGGGAGGTTCCTACGAGCAGTACTTC	CATSSIAGGSYEQYF
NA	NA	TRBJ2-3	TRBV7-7	TGTGCTAGCAGCTTAGGTTCGAGCGGGTTCACAGATACGCAGTATTTT	CASSLGSSGFTDTQYF
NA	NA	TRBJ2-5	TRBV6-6	TGTGCCAGCAGTTACGGCAGGGGGGTAGAGACCCAGTACTTC	CASSYGRGVETQYF
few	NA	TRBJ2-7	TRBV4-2	TGTGCCAGCAGCCAAGATTTGGGACCCGGATACGAGCAGTACTTC	CASSQDLGPGYEQYF
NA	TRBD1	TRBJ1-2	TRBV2	TGTGCCAGCAGTGAAGGGACAGGGTTTGGCTACACCTTC	CASSEGTGFGYTF
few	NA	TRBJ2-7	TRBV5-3	TGTGCCAGAAGCCCCGGGGCTCGGTTCTACGAGCAGTACTTC	CARSPGARFYEQYF
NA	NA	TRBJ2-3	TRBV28	TGTGCCAGCATGGTAGGGGGGGTGACAGATACGCAGTATTTT	CASMVGGVTDTQYF
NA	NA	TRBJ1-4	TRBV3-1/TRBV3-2	TGTGCCAGCAGCCAAGAAGGGGTTACTAATGAAAAACTGTTTTTT	CASSQEGVTNEKLFF
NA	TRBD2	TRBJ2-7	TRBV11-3	TGTGCCAGCAGCTTGCCGGGACTAGCAGGCGAGCAGTACTTC	CASSLPGLAGEQYF
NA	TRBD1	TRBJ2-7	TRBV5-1	TGCGCCAGCAGCTTAGGGACAGGGGGAACCTACGAGCAGTACTTC	CASSLGTGGTYEQYF
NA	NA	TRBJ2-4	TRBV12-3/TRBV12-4	TGTGCCAGCACCCCGGACAGTGACATTCAGTACTTC	CASTPDSDIQYF
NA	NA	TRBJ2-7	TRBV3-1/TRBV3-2	TGTGCCAGCAGCGAAAAGTGGGGTGGGAACTCCTACGAGCAGTACTTC	CASSEKWGGNSYEQYF
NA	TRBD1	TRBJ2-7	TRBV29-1	TGCAGCGTTGGTAAACCGGGACAGGGAAGGGGCGAGCAGTACTTC	CSVGKPGQGRGEQYF
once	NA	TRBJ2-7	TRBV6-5	TGTGCCAGCAGTTACAGGGGACAATCCTACGAGCAGTACTTC	CASSYRGQSYEQYF
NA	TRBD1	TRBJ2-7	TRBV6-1	TGTGCCAGCAGTGACTTACGGGACAGGGGTGGCTACGAGCAGTACTTC	CASSDLRDRGGYEQYF
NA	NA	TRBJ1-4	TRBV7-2	TGTGCCAGCAGCTTAGTCGGCAGTGATGAAAAACTGTTTTTT	CASSLVGSDEKLFF